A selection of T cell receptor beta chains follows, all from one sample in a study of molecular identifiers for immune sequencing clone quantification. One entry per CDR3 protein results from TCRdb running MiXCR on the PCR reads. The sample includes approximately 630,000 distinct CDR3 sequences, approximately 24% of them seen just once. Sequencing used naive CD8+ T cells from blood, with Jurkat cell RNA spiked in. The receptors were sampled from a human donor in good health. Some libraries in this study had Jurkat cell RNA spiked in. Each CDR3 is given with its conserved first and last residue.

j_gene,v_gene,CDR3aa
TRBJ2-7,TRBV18,CASSPPLAPDEQYF
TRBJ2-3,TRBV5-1,CASSLAGSGSGSGTQYF
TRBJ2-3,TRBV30,CAWSVTPTDTQYF
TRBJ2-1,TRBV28,CASRSTGSYNEQFF
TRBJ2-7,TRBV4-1,CASSPSGDSREQYF
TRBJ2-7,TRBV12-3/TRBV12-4,CASGTTSGNYEQYF
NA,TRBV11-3,CASSVGLGYEQYF
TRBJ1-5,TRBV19,CASAVPAGNQPQHF
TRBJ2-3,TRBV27,CASSPLQGHTDTQYF
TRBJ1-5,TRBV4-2,CASSQALSNQPQHF
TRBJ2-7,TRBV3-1,CAGSQVGSGRIGEQYF
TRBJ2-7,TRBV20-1,CSALGHRGLHEQYF
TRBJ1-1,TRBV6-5,CASSYSRGSEAFF
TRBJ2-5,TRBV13,CTSSRSGAGLQETQYF
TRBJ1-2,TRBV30,CAWIPGPLTTSTF
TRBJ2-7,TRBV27,CASSLGGVLSVAEQYF
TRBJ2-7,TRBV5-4,CASSPPDSSSYEQYF
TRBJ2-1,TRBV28,CASSLLAGAANEQFF
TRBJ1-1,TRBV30,CAWSPPGPGSFSTEAFF
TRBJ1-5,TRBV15,CATAPWGNQPQHF
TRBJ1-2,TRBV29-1,CSAPLGYGYTF
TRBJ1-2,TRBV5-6,CASSADRDELFGYTF
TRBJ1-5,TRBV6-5,CASSYSTSSAQHF
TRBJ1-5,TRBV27,CASSPWTGTNQPQHF
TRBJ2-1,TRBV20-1,CSARVVAGTYEQFF
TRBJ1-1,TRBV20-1,CSALFSTEAFF
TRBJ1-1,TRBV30,CALDSEDTEAFF
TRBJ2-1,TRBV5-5,CASSLDLGLPYNEQFF
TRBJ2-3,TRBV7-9,CASSSRTSGRGDTQYF
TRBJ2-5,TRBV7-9,CASSPTGLVETQYF
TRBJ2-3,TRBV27,CASSLSVIAETDTQYF
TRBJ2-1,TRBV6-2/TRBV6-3,CASSCIRSLVGSSYNEQFF
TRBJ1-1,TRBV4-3,CASSQDYTEAFF
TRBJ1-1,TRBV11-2,CASSGQGQMNTEAFF
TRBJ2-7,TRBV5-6,CASSLAASSSYEQYF
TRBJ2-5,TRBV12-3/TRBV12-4,CASSFAQGASETQYF
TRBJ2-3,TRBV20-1,CSAQRLIPGIDSTDTQYF
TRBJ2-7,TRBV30,CAWDTDTTYEQYF
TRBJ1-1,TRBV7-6,CASSLGTPSMNPEAFF
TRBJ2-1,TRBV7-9,CASSSGLAGLYEQFF
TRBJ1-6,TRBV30,CAWSRNSPLHF
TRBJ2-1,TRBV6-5,CASGPPSGRRNEQFF
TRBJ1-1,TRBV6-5,CASSYSMGMNTKAFF
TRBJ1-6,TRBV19,CASSIAGNSPLHF
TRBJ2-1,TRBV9,CASSVDGTSYNEQFF
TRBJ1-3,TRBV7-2,CASSGRLPTVSGNTIYF
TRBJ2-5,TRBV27,CASSPVHTVPQETQYF
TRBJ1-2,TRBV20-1,CSAPAVGQGDYGYTF
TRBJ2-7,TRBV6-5,CASSYSRRVYEQYF
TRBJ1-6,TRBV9,CASSVDGRTDLNSPLHF
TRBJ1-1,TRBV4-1,CASRVGKNTEAFF
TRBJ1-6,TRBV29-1,CSVEGQGSRHSPLHF
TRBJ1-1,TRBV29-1,CSVAENTEAFF